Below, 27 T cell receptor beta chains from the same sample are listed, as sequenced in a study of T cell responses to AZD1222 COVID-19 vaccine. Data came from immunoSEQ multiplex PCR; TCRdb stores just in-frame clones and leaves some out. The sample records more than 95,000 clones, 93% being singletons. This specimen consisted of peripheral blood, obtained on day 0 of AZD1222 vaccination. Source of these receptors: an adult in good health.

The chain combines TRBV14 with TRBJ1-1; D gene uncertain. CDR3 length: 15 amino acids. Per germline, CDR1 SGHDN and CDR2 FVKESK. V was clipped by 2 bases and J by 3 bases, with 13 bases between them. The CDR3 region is CASSQLGLGDTEAFF. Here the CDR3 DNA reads TGTGCCAGCAGCCAACTCGGACTCGGCGACACTGAAGCTTTCTTT.

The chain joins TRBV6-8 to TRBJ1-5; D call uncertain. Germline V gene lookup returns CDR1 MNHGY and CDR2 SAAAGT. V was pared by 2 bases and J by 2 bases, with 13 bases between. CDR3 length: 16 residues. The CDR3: CASSYPSPVRNQPQHF. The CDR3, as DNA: TGTGCCAGCAGTTACCCCTCCCCTGTGCGCAATCAGCCCCAGCATTTT.

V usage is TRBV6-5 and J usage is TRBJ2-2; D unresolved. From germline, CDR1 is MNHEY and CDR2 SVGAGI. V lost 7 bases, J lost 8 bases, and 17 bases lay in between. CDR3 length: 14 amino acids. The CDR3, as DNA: TGTGCCAGCACTAGTCGTGATGGGTCTGGGGAGCTGTTTTTT. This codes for CASTSRDGSGELFF.

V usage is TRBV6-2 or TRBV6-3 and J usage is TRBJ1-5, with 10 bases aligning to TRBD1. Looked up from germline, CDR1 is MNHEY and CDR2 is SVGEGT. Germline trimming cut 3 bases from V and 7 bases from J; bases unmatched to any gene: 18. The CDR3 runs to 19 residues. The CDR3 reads CASSYPRTTGGGFEQPQHF. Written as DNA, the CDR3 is TGTGCCAGCAGTTATCCCCGGACGACAGGGGGCGGTTTTGAACAGCCCCAGCATTTT.

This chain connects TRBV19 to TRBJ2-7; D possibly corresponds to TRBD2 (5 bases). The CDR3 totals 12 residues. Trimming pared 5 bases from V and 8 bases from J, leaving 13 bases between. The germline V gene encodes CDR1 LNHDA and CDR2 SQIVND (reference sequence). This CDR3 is CASSGEIDKQYF. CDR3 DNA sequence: TGTGCCAGTAGTGGGGAGATCGACAAGCAGTACTTC. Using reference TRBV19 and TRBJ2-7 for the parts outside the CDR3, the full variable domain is DGGITQSPKYLFRKEGQNVTLSCEQNLNHDAMYWYRQDPGQGLRLIYYSQIVNDFQKGDIAEGYSVSREKKESFPLTVTSAQKNPTAFYLCASSGEIDKQYFGPGTRLTVT.

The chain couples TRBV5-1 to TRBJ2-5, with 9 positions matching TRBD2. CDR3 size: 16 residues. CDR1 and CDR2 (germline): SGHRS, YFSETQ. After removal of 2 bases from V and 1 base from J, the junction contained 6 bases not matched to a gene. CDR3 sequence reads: CASSFRLAEIQETQYF. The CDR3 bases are TGCGCCAGCAGCTTTCGACTAGCGGAGATCCAAGAGACCCAGTACTTC.

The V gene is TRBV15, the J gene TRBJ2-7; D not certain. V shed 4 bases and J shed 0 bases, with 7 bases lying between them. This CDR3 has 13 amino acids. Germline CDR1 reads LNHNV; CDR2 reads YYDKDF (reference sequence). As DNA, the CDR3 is TGTGCCACCAGCATGGGCTTCTCCTACGAGCAGTACTTC. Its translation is CATSMGFSYEQYF.

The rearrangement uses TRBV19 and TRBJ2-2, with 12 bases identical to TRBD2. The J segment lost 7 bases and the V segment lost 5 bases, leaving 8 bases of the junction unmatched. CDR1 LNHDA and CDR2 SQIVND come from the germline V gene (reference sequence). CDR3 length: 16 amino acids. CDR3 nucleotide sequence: TGTGCCAGTAGTGTGACTAGCGGGAGATGGATCGGGGAGCTGTTTTTT. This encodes CASSVTSGRWIGELFF.

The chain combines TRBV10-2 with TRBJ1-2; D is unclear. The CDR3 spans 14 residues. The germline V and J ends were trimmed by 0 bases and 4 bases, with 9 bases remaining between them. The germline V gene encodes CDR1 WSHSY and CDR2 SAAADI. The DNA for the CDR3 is TGCGCCAGCAGTGAGTCCCCTGTCTTCTATGGCTACACCTTC. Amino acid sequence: CASSESPVFYGYTF.

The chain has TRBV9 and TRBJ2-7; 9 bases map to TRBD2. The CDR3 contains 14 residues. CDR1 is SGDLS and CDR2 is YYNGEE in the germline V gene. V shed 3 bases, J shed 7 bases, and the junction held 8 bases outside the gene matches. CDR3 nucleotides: TGTGCCAGCAGCGCGGGACTAGCCGAGCGGGAGCAGTACTTC. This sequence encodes CASSAGLAEREQYF.

DNA for the CDR3: TGTGCCAGCAGTTTACAGACAGGTCAGCCCCAGCATTTT. It encodes CASSLQTGQPQHF. The V call is TRBV12-3 or TRBV12-4, the J call TRBJ1-5, with a tentative D call TRBD1 (6 bases). Deletions cut 2 bases from V and 6 bases from J, with 8 bases between. This CDR3 has 13 residues.

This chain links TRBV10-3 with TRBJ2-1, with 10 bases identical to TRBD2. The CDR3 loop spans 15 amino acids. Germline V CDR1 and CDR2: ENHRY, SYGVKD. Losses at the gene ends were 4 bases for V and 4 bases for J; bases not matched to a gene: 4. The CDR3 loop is CAISGTSGEYNEQFF. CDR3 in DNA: TGTGCCATCAGTGGGACTAGCGGAGAATACAATGAGCAGTTCTTC.

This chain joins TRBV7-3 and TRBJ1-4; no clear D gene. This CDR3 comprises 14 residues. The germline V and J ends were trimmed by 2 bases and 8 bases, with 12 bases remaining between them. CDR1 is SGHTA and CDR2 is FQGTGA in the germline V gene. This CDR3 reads CASSLRWVVEKLFF. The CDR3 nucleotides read TGTGCCAGCAGCTTACGATGGGTGGTAGAAAAACTGTTTTTT.

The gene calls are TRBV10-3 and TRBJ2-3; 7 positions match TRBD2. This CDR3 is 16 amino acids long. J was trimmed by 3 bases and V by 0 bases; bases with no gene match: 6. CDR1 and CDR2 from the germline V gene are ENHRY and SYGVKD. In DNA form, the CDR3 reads TGTGCCATCAGTGAGTCGATTGCGGGAGTGACAGATACGCAGTATTTT. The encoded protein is CAISESIAGVTDTQYF.

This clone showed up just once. Written as DNA, the CDR3 is TGTGCCAGCAGTTTGGAGCCAGTCTATGGCTACACCTTC. Its protein product is CASSLEPVYGYTF. V is TRBV12-3 or TRBV12-4 and J is TRBJ1-2; D uncertain. The germline V and J ends were trimmed by 3 bases and 4 bases, with 9 bases remaining between them. The CDR3 runs 13 residues.

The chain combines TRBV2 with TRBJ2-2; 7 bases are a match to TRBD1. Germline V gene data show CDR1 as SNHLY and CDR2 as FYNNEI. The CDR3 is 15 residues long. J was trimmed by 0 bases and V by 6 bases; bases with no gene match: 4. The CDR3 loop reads CASRRQGTNTGELFF. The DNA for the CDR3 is TGTGCCAGCAGGAGACAGGGAACGAACACCGGGGAGCTGTTTTTT.

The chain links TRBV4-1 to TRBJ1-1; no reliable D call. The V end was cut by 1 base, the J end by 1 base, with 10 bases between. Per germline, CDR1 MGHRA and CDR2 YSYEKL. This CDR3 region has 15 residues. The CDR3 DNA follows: TGCGCCAGCAGCCAAGCCCCACCGGGGAACACTGAAGCTTTCTTT. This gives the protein CASSQAPPGNTEAFF.

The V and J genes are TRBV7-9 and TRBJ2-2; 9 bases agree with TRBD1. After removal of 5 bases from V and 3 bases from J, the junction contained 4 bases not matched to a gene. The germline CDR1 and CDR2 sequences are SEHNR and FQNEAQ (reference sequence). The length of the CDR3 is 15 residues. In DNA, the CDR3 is TGTGCCAGCAGCGGACAGGGGCGGGACACCGGGGAGCTGTTTTTT. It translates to CASSGQGRDTGELFF.

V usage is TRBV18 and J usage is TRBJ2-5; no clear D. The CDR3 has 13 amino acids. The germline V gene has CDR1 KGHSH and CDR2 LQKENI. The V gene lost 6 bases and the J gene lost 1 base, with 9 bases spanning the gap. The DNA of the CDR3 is TGTGCCAGCTCTCCCGGGTCCCAAGAGACCCAGTACTTC. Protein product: CASSPGSQETQYF.

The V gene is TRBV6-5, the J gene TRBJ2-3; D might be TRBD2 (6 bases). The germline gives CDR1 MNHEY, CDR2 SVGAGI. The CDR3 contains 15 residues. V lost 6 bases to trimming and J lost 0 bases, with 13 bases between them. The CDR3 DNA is TGTGCCAGCAGCTCGGACGGGGGTAGCACAGATACGCAGTATTTT. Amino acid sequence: CASSSDGGSTDTQYF.

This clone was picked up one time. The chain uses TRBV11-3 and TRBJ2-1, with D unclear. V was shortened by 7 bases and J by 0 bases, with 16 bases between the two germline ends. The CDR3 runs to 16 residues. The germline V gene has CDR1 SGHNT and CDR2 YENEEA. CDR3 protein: CASTQLYSPSYNEQFF. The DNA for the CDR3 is TGTGCCAGCACCCAATTGTACTCTCCCTCCTACAATGAGCAGTTCTTC.

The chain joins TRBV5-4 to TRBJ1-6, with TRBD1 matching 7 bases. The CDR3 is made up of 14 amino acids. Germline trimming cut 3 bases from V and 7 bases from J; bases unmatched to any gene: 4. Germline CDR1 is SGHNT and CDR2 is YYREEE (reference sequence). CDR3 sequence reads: CASSYQGGNSPLHF. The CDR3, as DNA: TGTGCCAGCAGCTATCAAGGGGGCAATTCACCCCTCCACTTT.

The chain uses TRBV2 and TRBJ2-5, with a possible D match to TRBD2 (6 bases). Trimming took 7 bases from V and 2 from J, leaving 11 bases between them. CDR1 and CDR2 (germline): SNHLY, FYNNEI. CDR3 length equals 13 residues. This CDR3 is CASMAGRQETQYF. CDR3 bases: TGTGCCAGCATGGCGGGGCGGCAAGAGACCCAGTACTTC.

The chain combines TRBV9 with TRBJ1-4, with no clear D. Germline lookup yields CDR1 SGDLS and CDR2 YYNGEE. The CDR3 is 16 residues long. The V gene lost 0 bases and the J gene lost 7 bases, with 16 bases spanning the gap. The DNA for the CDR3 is TGTGCCAGCAGCGTAGGTGTTGGAGGTGTCGGTGAAAAACTGTTTTTT. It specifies CASSVGVGGVGEKLFF.

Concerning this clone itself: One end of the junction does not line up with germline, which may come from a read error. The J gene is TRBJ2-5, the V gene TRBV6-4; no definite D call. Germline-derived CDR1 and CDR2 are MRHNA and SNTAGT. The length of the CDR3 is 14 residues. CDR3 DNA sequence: TGTGCCAGCAGCGACTCCTTAAAACAAGAGACCCAGTACTTC. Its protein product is CASSDSLKQETQYF.

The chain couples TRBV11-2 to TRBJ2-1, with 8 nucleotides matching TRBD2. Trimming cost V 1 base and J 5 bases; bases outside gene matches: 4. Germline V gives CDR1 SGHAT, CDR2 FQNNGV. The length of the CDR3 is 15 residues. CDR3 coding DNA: TGTGCCAGCAGCTTAGCTAGCGGGCTTAACAATGAGCAGTTCTTC. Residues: CASSLASGLNNEQFF.

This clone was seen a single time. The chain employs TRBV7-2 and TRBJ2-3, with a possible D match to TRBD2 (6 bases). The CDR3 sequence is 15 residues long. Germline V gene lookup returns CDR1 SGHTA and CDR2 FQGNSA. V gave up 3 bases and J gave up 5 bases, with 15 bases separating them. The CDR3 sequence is CASSLSSGGVDTQYF. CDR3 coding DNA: TGTGCCAGCAGCTTGAGTAGCGGAGGGGTAGATACGCAGTATTTT. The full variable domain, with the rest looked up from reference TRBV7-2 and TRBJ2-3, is GAGVSQSPSNKVTEKGKDVELRCDPISGHTALYWYRQSLGQGLEFLIYFQGNSAPDKSGLPSDRFSAERTGGSVSTLTIQRTQQEDSAVYLCASSLSSGGVDTQYFGPGTRLTVL.